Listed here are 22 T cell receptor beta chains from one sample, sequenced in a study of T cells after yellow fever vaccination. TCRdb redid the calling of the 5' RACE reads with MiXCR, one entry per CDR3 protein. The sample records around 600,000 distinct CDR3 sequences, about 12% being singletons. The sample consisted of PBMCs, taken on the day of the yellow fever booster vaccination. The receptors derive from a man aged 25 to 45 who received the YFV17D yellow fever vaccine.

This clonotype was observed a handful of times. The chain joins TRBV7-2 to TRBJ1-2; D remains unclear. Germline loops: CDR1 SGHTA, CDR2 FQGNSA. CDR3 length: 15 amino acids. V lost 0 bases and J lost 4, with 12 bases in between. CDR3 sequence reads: CASSLAGSSSYGYTF. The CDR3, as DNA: TGTGCCAGCAGCTTAGCAGGGTCCTCATCCTATGGCTACACCTTC.

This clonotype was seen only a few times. CDR3 sequence: CASMKAGGTYEQYF. CDR3 DNA sequence: TGTGCCAGCATGAAAGCGGGAGGGACCTACGAGCAGTACTTC. The chain couples TRBV6-1 to TRBJ2-7, with 10 bases identical to TRBD2. Germline V gene sequence: CDR1 MNHNS, CDR2 SASEGT. The CDR3 covers 14 residues. J gave up 2 bases and V 7 bases, and 5 bases lay outside the gene matches.

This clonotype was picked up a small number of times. The CDR3 region has the DNA TGTGCCAGCAGCCGGACAGGGCCCAACTATGGCTACACCTTC. The encoded protein is CASSRTGPNYGYTF. V gene TRBV12-3 or TRBV12-4 combines with J gene TRBJ1-2; 8 nucleotides line up with TRBD1. The V gene end was trimmed by 6 bases and the J gene end by 2 bases; junction bases not matched to a gene: 5. This CDR3 spans 14 amino acids.

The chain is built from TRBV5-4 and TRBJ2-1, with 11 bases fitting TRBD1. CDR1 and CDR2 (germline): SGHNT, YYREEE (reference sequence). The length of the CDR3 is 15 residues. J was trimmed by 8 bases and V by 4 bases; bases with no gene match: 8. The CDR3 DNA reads TGTGCCAGCAGCGGGACAGGGGGAGGTAGGGATGAGCAGTTCTTC. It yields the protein CASSGTGGGRDEQFF.

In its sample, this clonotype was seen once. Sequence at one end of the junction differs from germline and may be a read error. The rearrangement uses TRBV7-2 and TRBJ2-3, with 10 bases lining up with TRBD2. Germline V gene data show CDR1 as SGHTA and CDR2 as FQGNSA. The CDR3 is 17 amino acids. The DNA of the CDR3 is TGTTCCAGCAGCCGACGGAGTGCTAGCGGGAGTTCATATACGCAGTATTTT. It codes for CSSSRRSASGSSYTQYF.

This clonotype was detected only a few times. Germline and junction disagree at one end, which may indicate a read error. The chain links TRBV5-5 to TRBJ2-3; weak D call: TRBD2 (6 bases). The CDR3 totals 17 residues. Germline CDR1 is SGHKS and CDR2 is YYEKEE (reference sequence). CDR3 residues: CASSLARSGLVTNTQYF. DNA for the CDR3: TGTGCCAGCAGCTTGGCCCGTAGCGGTTTGGTCACAAATACGCAGTATTTT. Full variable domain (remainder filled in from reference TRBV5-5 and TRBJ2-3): DAGVTQSPTHLIKTRGQQVTLRCSPISGHKSVSWYQQVLGQGPQFIFQYYEKEERGRGNFPDRFSARQFPNYSSELNVNALLLGDSALYLCASSLARSGLVTNTQYFGPGTRLTVL.

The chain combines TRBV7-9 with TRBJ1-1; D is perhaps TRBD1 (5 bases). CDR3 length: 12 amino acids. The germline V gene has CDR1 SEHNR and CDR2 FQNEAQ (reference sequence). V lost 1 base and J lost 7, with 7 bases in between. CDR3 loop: CASSLVGDEAFF. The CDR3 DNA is TGTGCCAGCAGCTTAGTGGGGGATGAAGCTTTCTTT.

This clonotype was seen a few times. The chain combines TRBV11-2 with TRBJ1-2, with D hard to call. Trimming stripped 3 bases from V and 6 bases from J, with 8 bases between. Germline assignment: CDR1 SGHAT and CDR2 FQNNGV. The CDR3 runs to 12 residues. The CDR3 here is CASSFVSNGYTF. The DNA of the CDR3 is TGTGCCAGCAGCTTTGTTTCGAATGGCTACACCTTC.

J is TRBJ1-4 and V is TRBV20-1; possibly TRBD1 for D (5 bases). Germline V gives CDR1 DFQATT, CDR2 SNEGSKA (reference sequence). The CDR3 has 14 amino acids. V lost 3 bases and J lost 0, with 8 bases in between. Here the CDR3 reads CSASGGPTNEKLFF. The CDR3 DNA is TGCAGTGCTAGTGGGGGACCAACTAATGAAAAACTGTTTTTT.

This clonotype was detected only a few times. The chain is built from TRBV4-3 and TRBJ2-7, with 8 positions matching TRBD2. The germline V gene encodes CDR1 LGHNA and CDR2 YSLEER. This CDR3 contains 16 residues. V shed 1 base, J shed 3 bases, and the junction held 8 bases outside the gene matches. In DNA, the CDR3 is TGCGCCAGCAGCCAAGCCCCGCTAGCGGGCATCTACGAGCAGTACTTC. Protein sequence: CASSQAPLAGIYEQYF.

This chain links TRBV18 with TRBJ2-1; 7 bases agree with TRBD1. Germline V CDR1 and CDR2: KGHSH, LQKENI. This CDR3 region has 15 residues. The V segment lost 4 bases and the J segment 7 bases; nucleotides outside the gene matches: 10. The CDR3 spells CASSRLNRGSNEQFF. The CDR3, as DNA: TGTGCCAGCTCACGCCTAAACAGGGGTAGTAATGAGCAGTTCTTC.

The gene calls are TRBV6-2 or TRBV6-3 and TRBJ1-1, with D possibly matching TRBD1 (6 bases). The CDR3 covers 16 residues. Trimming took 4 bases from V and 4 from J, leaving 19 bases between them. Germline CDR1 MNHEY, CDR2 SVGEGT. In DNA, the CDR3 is TGTGCCAGCAGTTGGGCAGGGGCGGAGGTCGGCACTGAAGCTTTCTTT. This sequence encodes CASSWAGAEVGTEAFF.

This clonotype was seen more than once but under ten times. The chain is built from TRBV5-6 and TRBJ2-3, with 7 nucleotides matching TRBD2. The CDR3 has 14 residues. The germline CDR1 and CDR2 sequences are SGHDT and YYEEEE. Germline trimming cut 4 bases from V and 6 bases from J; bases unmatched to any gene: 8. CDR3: CASSHGLDVDTQYF. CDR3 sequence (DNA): TGTGCCAGCAGCCACGGACTAGACGTGGATACGCAGTATTTT.

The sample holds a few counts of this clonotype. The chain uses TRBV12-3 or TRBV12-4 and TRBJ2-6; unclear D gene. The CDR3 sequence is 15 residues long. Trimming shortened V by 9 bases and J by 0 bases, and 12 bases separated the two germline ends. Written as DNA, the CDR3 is TGTGCCAGTACCCCCCCAAGCTCTGGGGCCAACGTCCTGACTTTC. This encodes CASTPPSSGANVLTF.

The CDR3 nucleotides are TGTGCCAGCACCAGCATCGTGAACACCGGGGAGCTGTTTTTT. It codes for CASTSIVNTGELFF. The rearrangement links TRBV28 to TRBJ2-2; unclear D gene. There are 14 residues in the CDR3. Germline loops: CDR1 MDHEN, CDR2 SYDVKM. V lost 7 bases, J lost 1 base, and 10 bases lay in between.

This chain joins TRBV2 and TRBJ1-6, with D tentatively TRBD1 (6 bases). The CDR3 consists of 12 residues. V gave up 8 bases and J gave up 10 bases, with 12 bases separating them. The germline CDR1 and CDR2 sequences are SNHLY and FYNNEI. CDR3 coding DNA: TGTGCCAGCCACAGGGAGGACTCACCCCTCCACTTT. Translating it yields CASHREDSPLHF.

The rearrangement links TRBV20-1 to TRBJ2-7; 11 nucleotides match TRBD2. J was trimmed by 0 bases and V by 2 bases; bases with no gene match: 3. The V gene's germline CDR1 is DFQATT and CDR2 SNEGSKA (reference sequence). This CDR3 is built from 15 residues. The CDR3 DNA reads TGCAGTGCTAGAAAGGGACTAGCGGCCTCCTACGAGCAGTACTTC. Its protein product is CSARKGLAASYEQYF.

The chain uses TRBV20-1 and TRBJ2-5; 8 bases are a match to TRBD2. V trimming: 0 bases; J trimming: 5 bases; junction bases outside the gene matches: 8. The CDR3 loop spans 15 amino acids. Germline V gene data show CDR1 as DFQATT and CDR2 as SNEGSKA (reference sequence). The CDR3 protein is CSARDPSGGRETQYF. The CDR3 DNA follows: TGCAGTGCTAGAGACCCTTCTGGCGGGAGGGAGACCCAGTACTTC.

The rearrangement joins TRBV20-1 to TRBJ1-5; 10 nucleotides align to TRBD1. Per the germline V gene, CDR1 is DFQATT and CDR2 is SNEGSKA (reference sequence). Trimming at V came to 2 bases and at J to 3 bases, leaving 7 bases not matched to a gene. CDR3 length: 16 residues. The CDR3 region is CSARPPGQGYNQPQHF. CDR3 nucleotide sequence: TGCAGTGCTAGACCACCGGGACAGGGGTACAATCAGCCCCAGCATTTT.

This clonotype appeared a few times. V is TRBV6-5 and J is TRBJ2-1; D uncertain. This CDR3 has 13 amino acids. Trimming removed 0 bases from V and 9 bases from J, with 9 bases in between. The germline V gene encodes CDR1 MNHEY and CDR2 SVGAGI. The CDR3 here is CASSYSNGVEQFF. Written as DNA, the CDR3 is TGTGCCAGCAGTTACTCGAATGGTGTTGAGCAGTTCTTC.

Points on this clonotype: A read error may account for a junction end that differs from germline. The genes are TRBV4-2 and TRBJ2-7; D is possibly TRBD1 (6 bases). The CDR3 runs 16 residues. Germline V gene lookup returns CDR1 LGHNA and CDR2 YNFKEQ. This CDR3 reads CASSQEQTGRFYEKYF. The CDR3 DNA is TGTGCCAGCAGCCAAGAACAGACAGGAAGGTTTTACGAGAAGTACTTC.

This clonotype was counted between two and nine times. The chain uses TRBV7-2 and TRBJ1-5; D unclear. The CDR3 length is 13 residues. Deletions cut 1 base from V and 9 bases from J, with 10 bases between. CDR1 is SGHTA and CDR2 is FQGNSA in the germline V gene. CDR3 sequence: CASSLVFGAPQHF. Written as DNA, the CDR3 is TGTGCCAGCAGCTTAGTTTTCGGTGCGCCCCAGCATTTT.